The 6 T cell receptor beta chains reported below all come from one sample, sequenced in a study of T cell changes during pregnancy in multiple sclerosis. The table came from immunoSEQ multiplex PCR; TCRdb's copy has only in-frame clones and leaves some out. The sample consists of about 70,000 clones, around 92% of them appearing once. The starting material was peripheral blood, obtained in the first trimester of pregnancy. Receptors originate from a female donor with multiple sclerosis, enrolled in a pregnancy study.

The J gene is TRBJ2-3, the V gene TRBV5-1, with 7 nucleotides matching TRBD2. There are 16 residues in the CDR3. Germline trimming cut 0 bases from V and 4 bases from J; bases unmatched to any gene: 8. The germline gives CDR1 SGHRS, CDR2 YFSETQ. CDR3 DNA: TGCGCCAGCAGCTTGGCGGGGGGATCAATGGCAGATACGCAGTATTTT. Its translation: CASSLAGGSMADTQYF.

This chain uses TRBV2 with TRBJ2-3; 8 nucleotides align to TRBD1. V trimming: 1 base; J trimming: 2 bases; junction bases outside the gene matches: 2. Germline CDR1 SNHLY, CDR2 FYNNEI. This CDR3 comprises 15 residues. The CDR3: CASSEGQGLTDTQYF. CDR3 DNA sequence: TGTGCCAGCAGTGAAGGACAGGGGCTCACAGATACGCAGTATTTT. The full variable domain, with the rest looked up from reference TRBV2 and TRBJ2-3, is EPEVTQTPSHQVTQMGQEVILRCVPISNHLYFYWYRQILGQKVEFLVSFYNNEISEKSEIFDDQFSVERPDGSNFTLKIRSTKLEDSAMYFCASSEGQGLTDTQYFGPGTRLTVL.

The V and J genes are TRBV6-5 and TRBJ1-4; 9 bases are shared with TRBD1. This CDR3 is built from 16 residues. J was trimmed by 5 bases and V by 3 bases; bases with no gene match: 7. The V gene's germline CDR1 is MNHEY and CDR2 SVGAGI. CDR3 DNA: TGTGCCAGCAGTTATCGACGGGGACAGGGAAATGAAAAACTGTTTTTT. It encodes CASSYRRGQGNEKLFF.

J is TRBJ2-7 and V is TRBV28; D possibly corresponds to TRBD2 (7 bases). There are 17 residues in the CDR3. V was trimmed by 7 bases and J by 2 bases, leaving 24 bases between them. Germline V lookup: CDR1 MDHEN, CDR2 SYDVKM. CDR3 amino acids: CASIGWGGGGTPYEQYF. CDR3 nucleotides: TGTGCCAGCATCGGTTGGGGGGGAGGGGGTACACCCTACGAGCAGTACTTC.

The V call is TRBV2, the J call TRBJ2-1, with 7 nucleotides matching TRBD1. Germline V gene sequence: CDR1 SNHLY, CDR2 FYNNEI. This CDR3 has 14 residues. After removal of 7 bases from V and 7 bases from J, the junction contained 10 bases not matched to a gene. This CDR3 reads CASIKGAGRNEQFF. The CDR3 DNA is TGTGCCAGCATTAAGGGGGCAGGACGGAATGAGCAGTTCTTC.

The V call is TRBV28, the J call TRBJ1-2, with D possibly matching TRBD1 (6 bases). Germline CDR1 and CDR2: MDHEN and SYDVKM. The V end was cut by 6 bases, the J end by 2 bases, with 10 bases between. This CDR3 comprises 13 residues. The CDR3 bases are TGTGCCAGCAGCGAAACAGGGAACTATGGCTACACCTTC. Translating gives CASSETGNYGYTF.